One TCR beta chain is described in this entry. The sample comes from a study of T cell changes during pregnancy in multiple sclerosis. This CDR3 contains 16 residues. V dropped 0 bases and J dropped 3 bases, with 13 bases sitting between them. CDR1 and CDR2 from the germline V gene are SGDLS and YYNGEE. Data came from immunoSEQ multiplex PCR; TCRdb stores just in-frame clones and leaves some out. The profile shows more than 40,000 clones, 94% of them singletons. The chain is built from TRBV9 and TRBJ1-3; weak D call: TRBD1 (5 bases). This sequence originates from a female donor with multiple sclerosis, enrolled in a pregnancy study. The sample in question was CD4+ T cells from peripheral blood mononuclear cells, obtained in the second trimester of pregnancy. Written as DNA, the CDR3 is TGTGCCAGCAGCGTAGGGGGGGGGACGGGTGGAAACACCATATATTTT. It translates to CASSVGGGTGGNTIYF.